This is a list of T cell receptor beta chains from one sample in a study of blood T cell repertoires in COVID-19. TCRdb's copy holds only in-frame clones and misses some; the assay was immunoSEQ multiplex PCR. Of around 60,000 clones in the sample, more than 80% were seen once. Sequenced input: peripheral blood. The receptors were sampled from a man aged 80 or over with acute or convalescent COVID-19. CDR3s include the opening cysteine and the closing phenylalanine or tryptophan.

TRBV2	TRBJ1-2	CASSVVTANLYGYTF
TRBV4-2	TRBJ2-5	CASSQGGTVQETQYF
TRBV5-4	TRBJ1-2	CASSPDRDPYGYTF
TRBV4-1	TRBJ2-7	CASSQDLSGGAYEQYF
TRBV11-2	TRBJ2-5	CASSQGLQETQYF
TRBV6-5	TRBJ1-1	CASSSDTNIPEAFF
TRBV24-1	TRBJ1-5	CATSPGTGVNQPQHF
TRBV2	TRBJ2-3	CASSGGLSTDTQYF
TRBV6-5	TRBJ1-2	CASSTGTGGGYTF
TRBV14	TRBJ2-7	CASSQVPVEQYF
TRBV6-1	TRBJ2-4	CASSERVALAKNIQYF
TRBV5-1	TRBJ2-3	CASSFTSGGASDTQYF
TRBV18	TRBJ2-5	CASSPPGGETQYF
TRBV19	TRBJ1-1	CASGRGRGTEAFF
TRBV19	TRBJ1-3	CASSTRTTLLTIYF
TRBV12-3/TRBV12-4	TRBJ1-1	CASSLAAGTEAFF
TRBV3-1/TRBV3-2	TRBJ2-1	CASSQERAGADEQFF
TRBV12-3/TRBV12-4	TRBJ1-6	CASSRGLGSPLHF
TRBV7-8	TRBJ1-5	CASSLVGQTNQPQHF
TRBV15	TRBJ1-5	CATSRGGDSQPQHF
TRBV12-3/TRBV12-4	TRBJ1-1	CASSLGGGRKAFF
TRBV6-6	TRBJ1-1	CASSYSMAGGTEAFF